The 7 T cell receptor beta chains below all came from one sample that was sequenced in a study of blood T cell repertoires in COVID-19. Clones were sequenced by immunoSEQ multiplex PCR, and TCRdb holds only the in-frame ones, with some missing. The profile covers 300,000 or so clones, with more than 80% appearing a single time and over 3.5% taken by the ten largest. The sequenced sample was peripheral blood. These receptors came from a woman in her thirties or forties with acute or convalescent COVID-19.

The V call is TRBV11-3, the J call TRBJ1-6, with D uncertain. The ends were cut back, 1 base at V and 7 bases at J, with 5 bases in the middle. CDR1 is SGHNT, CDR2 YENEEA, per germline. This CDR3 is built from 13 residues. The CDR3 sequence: CASSLGANSPLHF. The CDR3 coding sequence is TGTGCCAGCAGCTTAGGTGCGAATTCACCCCTCCACTTT.

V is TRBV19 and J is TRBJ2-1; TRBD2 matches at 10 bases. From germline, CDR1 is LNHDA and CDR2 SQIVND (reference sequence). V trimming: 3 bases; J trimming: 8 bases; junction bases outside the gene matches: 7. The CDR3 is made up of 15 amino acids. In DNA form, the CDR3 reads TGTGCCAGTAGTATCGCCGAGCGGGGGGGGTATGAGCAGTTCTTC. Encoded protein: CASSIAERGGYEQFF.

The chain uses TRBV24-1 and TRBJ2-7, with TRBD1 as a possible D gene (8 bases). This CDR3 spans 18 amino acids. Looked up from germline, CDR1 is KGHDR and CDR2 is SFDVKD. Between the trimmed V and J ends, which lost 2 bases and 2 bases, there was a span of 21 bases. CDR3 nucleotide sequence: TGTGCCACCAGTGATTACTATGAGACAGGGGAGGGTCCCTACGAGCAGTACGTC. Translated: CATSDYYETGEGPYEQYV.

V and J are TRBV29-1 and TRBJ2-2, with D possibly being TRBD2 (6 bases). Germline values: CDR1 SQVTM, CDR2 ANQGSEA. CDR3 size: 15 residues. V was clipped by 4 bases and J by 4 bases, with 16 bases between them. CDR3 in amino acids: CSVVGQQGGTGELFF. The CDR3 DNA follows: TGCAGCGTTGTAGGGCAGCAGGGAGGCACCGGGGAGCTGTTTTTT.

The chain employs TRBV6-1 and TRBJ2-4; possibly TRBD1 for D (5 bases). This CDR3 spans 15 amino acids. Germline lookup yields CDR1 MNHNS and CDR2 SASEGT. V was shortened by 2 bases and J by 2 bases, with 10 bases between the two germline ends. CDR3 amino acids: CASSESPGSKNIQYF. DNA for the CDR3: TGTGCCAGCAGTGAATCCCCAGGGTCCAAAAACATTCAGTACTTC.

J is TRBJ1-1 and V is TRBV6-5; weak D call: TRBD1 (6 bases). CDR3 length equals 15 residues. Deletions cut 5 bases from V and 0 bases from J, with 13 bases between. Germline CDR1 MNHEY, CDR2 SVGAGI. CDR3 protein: CASSKGTLLNTEAFF. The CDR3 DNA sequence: TGTGCCAGCAGTAAGGGGACACTACTGAACACTGAAGCTTTCTTT.

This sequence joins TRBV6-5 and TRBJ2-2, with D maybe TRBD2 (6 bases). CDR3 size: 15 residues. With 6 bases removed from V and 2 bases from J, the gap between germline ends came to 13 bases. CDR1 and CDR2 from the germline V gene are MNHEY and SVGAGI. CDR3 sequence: CASSRGGENTGELFF. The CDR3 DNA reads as TGTGCCAGCAGCCGAGGCGGGGAAAACACCGGGGAGCTGTTTTTT.